Listed below are T cell receptor beta chains from one sample, sequenced in a study of shared clonotypes between healthy human individuals. This table comes from immunoSEQ multiplex PCR, and its TCRdb copy is limited to in-frame clones, with some not included. Here the sample spans about 480,000 clones, more than 65% being singletons. The specimen sequenced was PBMCs. All receptors derive from a woman aged 40 to 50 in good health. Some clones in this sample may be carry-over from other donors' samples. CDR3s include the opening cysteine and the closing phenylalanine or tryptophan. Each record gives: J gene, D gene, clone size, V gene, CDR3 protein, CDR3 DNA. The D gene is left open where the match is weak. Rows may omit the clone size; those that give it use once, few, many or a size class.

j_call: TRBJ2-1
d_call: -
clone_size: -
v_call: TRBV7-2
cdr3_aa: CASSLGQAYNEQFF
cdr3_nt: TGTGCCAGCAGCTTAGGGCAGGCTTACAATGAGCAGTTCTTC

j_call: TRBJ2-7
d_call: TRBD1
clone_size: -
v_call: TRBV19
cdr3_aa: CASSTDRVSYEQYF
cdr3_nt: TGTGCCAGTAGTACCGACAGGGTCTCCTACGAGCAGTACTTC

j_call: TRBJ2-5
d_call: -
clone_size: -
v_call: TRBV5-1
cdr3_aa: CASSPTGEGLRRETQYF
cdr3_nt: TGCGCCAGCAGCCCCACAGGGGAGGGGCTACGACGGGAGACCCAGTACTTC

j_call: TRBJ1-6
d_call: TRBD1
clone_size: -
v_call: TRBV6-5
cdr3_aa: CASHQGDRGISPLHF
cdr3_nt: TGTGCCAGCCACCAGGGGGACAGGGGGATTTCACCCCTCCACTTT

j_call: TRBJ1-4
d_call: -
clone_size: -
v_call: TRBV15
cdr3_aa: CATSRDSLPQGEKLFF
cdr3_nt: TGTGCCACCAGCAGAGATTCACTACCTCAAGGGGAAAAACTGTTTTTT

j_call: TRBJ2-5
d_call: -
clone_size: -
v_call: TRBV23-1
cdr3_aa: CASTGTPQETQYF
cdr3_nt: TGCGCCAGTACCGGGACACCACAAGAGACCCAGTACTTC

j_call: TRBJ2-5
d_call: TRBD2
clone_size: -
v_call: TRBV15
cdr3_aa: CATSRDLAGAYQETQYF
cdr3_nt: TGTGCCACCAGCAGAGATCTAGCGGGAGCGTACCAAGAGACCCAGTACTTC

j_call: TRBJ1-2
d_call: -
clone_size: -
v_call: TRBV7-2
cdr3_aa: CASSLVPGSPSYGYTF
cdr3_nt: TGTGCCAGCAGCTTAGTTCCGGGGTCCCCTTCCTATGGCTACACCTTC

j_call: TRBJ1-2
d_call: -
clone_size: -
v_call: TRBV25-1
cdr3_aa: CASSESWVVDGYTF
cdr3_nt: TGTGCCAGCAGTGAATCTTGGGTAGTGGATGGCTACACCTTC

j_call: TRBJ2-1
d_call: -
clone_size: -
v_call: TRBV28
cdr3_aa: CASSSSGTGRNEQFF
cdr3_nt: TGTGCCAGCAGTTCTAGCGGGACAGGAAGGAATGAGCAGTTCTTC

j_call: TRBJ2-7
d_call: -
clone_size: -
v_call: TRBV27
cdr3_aa: CASSLSGPYEQYF
cdr3_nt: TGTGCCAGCAGTTTATCGGGGCCGTACGAGCAGTACTTC

j_call: TRBJ2-3
d_call: TRBD1
clone_size: -
v_call: TRBV5-4
cdr3_aa: CASSKKPGQSTDTQYF
cdr3_nt: TGTGCCAGCAGCAAAAAGCCGGGACAGAGCACAGATACGCAGTATTTT

j_call: TRBJ2-2
d_call: -
clone_size: -
v_call: TRBV19
cdr3_aa: CASSTPWGNTGELFF
cdr3_nt: TGTGCCAGTAGTACCCCGTGGGGGAACACCGGGGAGCTGTTTTTT

j_call: TRBJ2-7
d_call: -
clone_size: -
v_call: TRBV28
cdr3_aa: CASSPGPNREQYF
cdr3_nt: TGTGCCAGCAGTCCCGGGCCTAATCGGGAGCAGTACTTC

j_call: TRBJ1-1
d_call: -
clone_size: -
v_call: TRBV6-4
cdr3_aa: CASSLEGGATEAFF
cdr3_nt: TGTGCCAGCAGCTTAGAAGGGGGGGCCACTGAAGCTTTCTTT

j_call: TRBJ2-7
d_call: -
clone_size: many
v_call: TRBV4-1
cdr3_aa: CASSHAYRVDYEQYF
cdr3_nt: TGCGCCAGCAGCCACGCTTACAGGGTCGACTACGAGCAGTACTTC

j_call: TRBJ1-4
d_call: TRBD1
clone_size: -
v_call: TRBV6-6
cdr3_aa: CASSYSGGQGREKLFF
cdr3_nt: TGTGCCAGCAGTTACTCGGGGGGACAGGGTCGTGAAAAACTGTTTTTT

j_call: TRBJ2-7
d_call: TRBD2
clone_size: -
v_call: TRBV6-1
cdr3_aa: CASTGEGNEQYF
cdr3_nt: TGTGCCAGCACCGGGGAGGGGAACGAGCAGTACTTC

j_call: TRBJ1-5
d_call: -
clone_size: -
v_call: TRBV19
cdr3_aa: CASPPRDPQPQHF
cdr3_nt: TGTGCCAGCCCGCCGAGGGATCCTCAGCCCCAGCATTTT

j_call: TRBJ2-7
d_call: -
clone_size: -
v_call: TRBV15
cdr3_aa: CATSRDRTAYEQYF
cdr3_nt: TGTGCCACCAGCAGAGACAGGACAGCCTACGAGCAGTACTTC

j_call: TRBJ1-1
d_call: -
clone_size: -
v_call: TRBV4-3
cdr3_aa: CASSRGGEVNTEAFF
cdr3_nt: TGCGCCAGCAGCCGTGGCGGGGAGGTGAACACTGAAGCTTTCTTT

j_call: TRBJ2-3
d_call: -
clone_size: -
v_call: TRBV4-2
cdr3_aa: CASSQEGSTDTQYF
cdr3_nt: TGTGCCAGCAGCCAAGAGGGGAGCACAGATACGCAGTATTTT

j_call: TRBJ2-3
d_call: -
clone_size: -
v_call: TRBV5-4
cdr3_aa: CASSYTGRAGDTQYF
cdr3_nt: TGTGCCAGCAGCTACACGGGCAGGGCGGGAGATACGCAGTATTTT

j_call: TRBJ2-2
d_call: TRBD2
clone_size: -
v_call: TRBV11-3
cdr3_aa: CASSTSAGASTGELFF
cdr3_nt: TGTGCCAGCAGCACCTCAGCGGGGGCCTCCACCGGGGAGCTGTTTTTT

j_call: TRBJ1-5
d_call: -
clone_size: -
v_call: TRBV28
cdr3_aa: CASSLGSRDRPQHF
cdr3_nt: TGTGCCAGCAGTTTGGGCTCCCGGGATCGGCCCCAGCATTTT

j_call: TRBJ1-1
d_call: -
clone_size: -
v_call: TRBV30
cdr3_aa: CACGVNTEAFF
cdr3_nt: TGTGCCTGTGGTGTGAACACTGAAGCTTTCTTT

j_call: TRBJ1-2
d_call: TRBD1
clone_size: -
v_call: TRBV19
cdr3_aa: CASSMAGQGYNYGYTF
cdr3_nt: TGTGCCAGTAGTATGGCTGGACAGGGGTATAACTATGGCTACACCTTC

j_call: TRBJ1-5
d_call: -
clone_size: -
v_call: TRBV5-1
cdr3_aa: CASSPGTSSNQPQHF
cdr3_nt: TGCGCCAGCAGCCCAGGGACATCCAGCAATCAGCCCCAGCATTTT

j_call: TRBJ2-1
d_call: -
clone_size: -
v_call: TRBV6-4
cdr3_aa: CASSATFVSYNEQFF
cdr3_nt: TGTGCCAGCAGTGCGACTTTTGTCTCCTACAATGAGCAGTTCTTC